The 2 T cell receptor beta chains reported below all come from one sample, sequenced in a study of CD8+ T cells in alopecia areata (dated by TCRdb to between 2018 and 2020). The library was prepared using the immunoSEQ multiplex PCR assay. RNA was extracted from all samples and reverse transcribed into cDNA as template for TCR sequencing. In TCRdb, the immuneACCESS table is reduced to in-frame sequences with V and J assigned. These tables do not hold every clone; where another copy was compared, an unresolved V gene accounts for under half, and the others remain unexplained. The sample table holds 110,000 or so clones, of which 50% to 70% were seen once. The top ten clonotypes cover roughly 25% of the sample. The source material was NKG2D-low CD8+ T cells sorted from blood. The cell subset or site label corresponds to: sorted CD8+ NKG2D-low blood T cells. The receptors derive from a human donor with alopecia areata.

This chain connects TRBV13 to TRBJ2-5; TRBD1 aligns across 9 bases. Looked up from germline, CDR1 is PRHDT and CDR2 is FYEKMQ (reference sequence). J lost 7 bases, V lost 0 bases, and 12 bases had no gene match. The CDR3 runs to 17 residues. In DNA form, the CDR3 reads TGTGCCAGCAGCTTAGGGCCCGGGACAGGGAAACTCGGGACCCAGTACTTC. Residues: CASSLGPGTGKLGTQYF.

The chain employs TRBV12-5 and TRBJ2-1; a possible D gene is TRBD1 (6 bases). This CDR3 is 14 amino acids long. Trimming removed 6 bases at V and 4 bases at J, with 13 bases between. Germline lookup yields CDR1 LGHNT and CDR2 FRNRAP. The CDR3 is CASGSGTQYNEQFF. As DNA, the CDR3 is TGTGCTAGTGGATCCGGGACACAGTACAATGAGCAGTTCTTC.